Listed below are T cell receptor beta chains from one sample, sequenced in a study of neurological immune-mediated disorders. TCRdb re-called the 5' RACE reads through MiXCR, storing one row per CDR3 protein. The sample shows around 69,000 distinct CDR3 sequences, around 3.3% of them seen only once. The sample comprised PBMCs. Receptors were obtained from a man aged 40-50 years with multiple sclerosis. The CDR3 runs from the conserved cysteine through the conserved F or W. The order of the fields is V gene, D gene, J gene, clone size, CDR3 DNA, CDR3 protein. The D gene is left open where the match is weak. For some rows the clone size is stated as once, few or many, or as a class when expanded; others skip it.

v_gene: TRBV10-3; d_gene: TRBD2; j_gene: TRBJ2-7; abundance: many; CDR3nt: TGTGCCATCAGTGAACAGGCGGGAGTCCACGAGCAGTACTTC; CDR3aa: CAISEQAGVHEQYF
v_gene: TRBV5-1; d_gene: NA; j_gene: TRBJ1-1; abundance: many; CDR3nt: TGCGCCAGCAGCTTGCTCGACTCCGGGTCCGGTGAAGCTTTCTTT; CDR3aa: CASSLLDSGSGEAFF
v_gene: TRBV30; d_gene: TRBD2; j_gene: TRBJ2-5; abundance: NA; CDR3nt: TGTGCCTGGAGTGCAGCGGGGGGACGAGAGACCCAGTACTTC; CDR3aa: CAWSAAGGRETQYF
v_gene: TRBV5-1; d_gene: TRBD1; j_gene: TRBJ1-1; abundance: NA; CDR3nt: TGCGCCAGCAGCTCGGTAGGACAGGGCGCAGCTTTCTTT; CDR3aa: CASSSVGQGAAFF
v_gene: TRBV6-5; d_gene: TRBD2; j_gene: TRBJ2-1; abundance: many; CDR3nt: TGTGCCAGCAGTAGCGGGGCCTCCTACAATGAGCAGTTCTTC; CDR3aa: CASSSGASYNEQFF
v_gene: TRBV20-1; d_gene: NA; j_gene: TRBJ1-2; abundance: many; CDR3nt: TGCAGTGCTAGAGGTGGACGGGAGAATTTCTATGGCTACACCTTC; CDR3aa: CSARGGRENFYGYTF
v_gene: TRBV5-1; d_gene: TRBD1; j_gene: TRBJ2-7; abundance: many; CDR3nt: TGCGCCAGCAGCTTGACAGGGGACCTCCACTACGAGCAGTACTTC; CDR3aa: CASSLTGDLHYEQYF
v_gene: TRBV20-1; d_gene: NA; j_gene: TRBJ2-1; abundance: many; CDR3nt: TGCAGTGCCCCACGCACGGACAATGAGCAGTTCTTC; CDR3aa: CSAPRTDNEQFF
v_gene: TRBV11-2; d_gene: NA; j_gene: TRBJ1-6; abundance: many; CDR3nt: TGTGCCAGCAGCAAAGACAGGCTAAATTCACCCCTCCACTTT; CDR3aa: CASSKDRLNSPLHF
v_gene: TRBV15; d_gene: TRBD1; j_gene: TRBJ1-2; abundance: many; CDR3nt: TGTGCCACCAGCAGAGTCGGGACAGGGGGCAACTATGGCTACACCTTC; CDR3aa: CATSRVGTGGNYGYTF
v_gene: TRBV6-5; d_gene: NA; j_gene: TRBJ2-2; abundance: many; CDR3nt: TGTGCCAGCAGTTCTGGGGGCGCATTGAGTTCCGGGGAGCTGTTTTTT; CDR3aa: CASSSGGALSSGELFF
v_gene: TRBV11-2; d_gene: TRBD1; j_gene: TRBJ1-5; abundance: many; CDR3nt: TGTGCCAGCAGCGCACCAGGGGGCTCGGATCAGCCCCAGCATTTT; CDR3aa: CASSAPGGSDQPQHF
v_gene: TRBV27; d_gene: NA; j_gene: TRBJ2-1; abundance: many; CDR3nt: TGTGCCACCTTGGGGGCTAGCGGCTCCTACAATGAGCAGTTCTTC; CDR3aa: CATLGASGSYNEQFF
v_gene: TRBV2; d_gene: NA; j_gene: TRBJ1-2; abundance: many; CDR3nt: TGTGCCAGCAGTGCAGCCGGCGGCCTGGAGAGTGGCTACACCTTC; CDR3aa: CASSAAGGLESGYTF
v_gene: TRBV6-5; d_gene: NA; j_gene: TRBJ2-1; abundance: many; CDR3nt: TGTGCCAGCAGTTACTTCACCGGGACCCAGGGTTCCTACAATGAGCAGTTCTTC; CDR3aa: CASSYFTGTQGSYNEQFF
v_gene: TRBV20-1; d_gene: NA; j_gene: TRBJ2-7; abundance: many; CDR3nt: TGCAGTGCCTCCTCAAGGGCAGCAGTAGACTACGAGCAGTACTTC; CDR3aa: CSASSRAAVDYEQYF
v_gene: TRBV6-1; d_gene: NA; j_gene: TRBJ2-7; abundance: many; CDR3nt: TGTGCCAGCGGGTATAAGGGGCGCGAGCAGTACTTC; CDR3aa: CASGYKGREQYF
v_gene: TRBV5-5; d_gene: TRBD2; j_gene: TRBJ2-1; abundance: many; CDR3nt: TGTGCCAGCAGCTCTCTAGCGGGAGATGAGCAGTTCTTC; CDR3aa: CASSSLAGDEQFF
v_gene: TRBV5-1; d_gene: NA; j_gene: TRBJ2-2; abundance: many; CDR3nt: TGCGCCAGCAGTCAGGGGAACACCGGGGAGCTGTTTTTT; CDR3aa: CASSQGNTGELFF
v_gene: TRBV6-1; d_gene: NA; j_gene: TRBJ1-2; abundance: many; CDR3nt: TGTGCCAGCAGTGATGCTTTTTTGGGCAGATCCGTACTCACCTTC; CDR3aa: CASSDAFLGRSVLTF
v_gene: TRBV5-1; d_gene: NA; j_gene: TRBJ2-3; abundance: many; CDR3nt: TGCGCCAGCAGACTTATGGCGTCCACAGATACGCAGTATTTT; CDR3aa: CASRLMASTDTQYF
v_gene: TRBV20-1; d_gene: NA; j_gene: TRBJ2-5; abundance: many; CDR3nt: TGCAGTGCCCCGGGCCCAGGGGAGACCCAGTACTTC; CDR3aa: CSAPGPGETQYF
v_gene: TRBV7-9; d_gene: TRBD1; j_gene: TRBJ2-1; abundance: many; CDR3nt: TGTGCCAGCAGCTTAGCTCTCCGGACAGGGAAGGGAGTCGATGAGCAGTTCTTC; CDR3aa: CASSLALRTGKGVDEQFF
v_gene: TRBV5-5; d_gene: NA; j_gene: TRBJ1-1; abundance: many; CDR3nt: TGTGCCAGCAGCTTAGGTTACTTCTTGAACACTGAAGCTTTCTTT; CDR3aa: CASSLGYFLNTEAFF
v_gene: TRBV20-1; d_gene: TRBD2; j_gene: TRBJ2-1; abundance: few; CDR3nt: TGCAGTGCTACCTCCTCTAGCGGCTCCTACAATGAGCAGTTCTTC; CDR3aa: CSATSSSGSYNEQFF
v_gene: TRBV20-1; d_gene: NA; j_gene: TRBJ1-1; abundance: NA; CDR3nt: TGCAGTGGAATGCCGCTAGGGGACCTATTGAACACTGAAGCTTTCTTT; CDR3aa: CSGMPLGDLLNTEAFF
v_gene: TRBV10-3; d_gene: NA; j_gene: TRBJ2-7; abundance: many; CDR3nt: TGTGCCATCAGCGACCGACAGGAGTCCTACGAGCAGTACTTC; CDR3aa: CAISDRQESYEQYF
v_gene: TRBV6-5; d_gene: NA; j_gene: TRBJ2-7; abundance: many; CDR3nt: TGTGCCAGCACCCACGGGGAATCCTACGAGCAGTACTTC; CDR3aa: CASTHGESYEQYF
v_gene: TRBV5-1; d_gene: NA; j_gene: TRBJ2-3; abundance: many; CDR3nt: TGCGCCAGCAGCTTGGTGGAGGGCACAGATACGCAGTATTTT; CDR3aa: CASSLVEGTDTQYF
v_gene: TRBV6-5; d_gene: NA; j_gene: TRBJ1-1; abundance: many; CDR3nt: TGTGCCAGCAGTTACGTGGTCTGGGGCGGTCCTCGGGAAGCTTTCTTT; CDR3aa: CASSYVVWGGPREAFF
v_gene: TRBV20-1; d_gene: NA; j_gene: TRBJ2-3; abundance: many; CDR3nt: TGCAGTGCTAGGAGGGGAGCAGATACGCAGTATTTT; CDR3aa: CSARRGADTQYF
v_gene: TRBV5-1; d_gene: TRBD2; j_gene: TRBJ2-3; abundance: many; CDR3nt: TGCGCCAGCAGCTTCAGCGGGGGGGCAGATACGCAGTATTTT; CDR3aa: CASSFSGGADTQYF
v_gene: TRBV29-1; d_gene: NA; j_gene: TRBJ2-5; abundance: many; CDR3nt: TGCAGCGTGGGCAGCACAGAGACCCAGTACTTC; CDR3aa: CSVGSTETQYF
v_gene: TRBV5-1; d_gene: NA; j_gene: TRBJ2-7; abundance: many; CDR3nt: TGCGCCAGCAGCTTGGTCGTGGGCGAGCAGTACTTC; CDR3aa: CASSLVVGEQYF
v_gene: TRBV15; d_gene: TRBD1; j_gene: TRBJ1-5; abundance: NA; CDR3nt: TGTGCCACCCGGGAGGACAGGGGATCCTATAGCAATCAGCCCCAGCATTTT; CDR3aa: CATREDRGSYSNQPQHF
v_gene: TRBV20-1; d_gene: NA; j_gene: TRBJ1-1; abundance: many; CDR3nt: TGCAGTGCTAGCCGAAGGAGACAGCAGGGTGAAGCTTTCTTT; CDR3aa: CSASRRRQQGEAFF
v_gene: TRBV9; d_gene: NA; j_gene: TRBJ2-5; abundance: many; CDR3nt: TGTGCCAGCAGCCCCTGGGGGCAGAGAGAGACCCAGTACTTC; CDR3aa: CASSPWGQRETQYF
v_gene: TRBV6-5; d_gene: NA; j_gene: TRBJ2-4; abundance: many; CDR3nt: TGTGCCAGCAAAGACTTAGCCAAAAACATTCAGTACTTC; CDR3aa: CASKDLAKNIQYF
v_gene: TRBV12-3/TRBV12-4; d_gene: NA; j_gene: TRBJ2-5; abundance: many; CDR3nt: TGTGCCAGCAGCGACCGACGGACTGACAAAGAGACCCAGTACTTC; CDR3aa: CASSDRRTDKETQYF
v_gene: TRBV18; d_gene: TRBD2; j_gene: TRBJ2-3; abundance: many; CDR3nt: TGTGCCAGCTCACCAACTAGCGGGGGGGACGACGCGCAGTATTTT; CDR3aa: CASSPTSGGDDAQYF
v_gene: TRBV12-3/TRBV12-4; d_gene: NA; j_gene: TRBJ1-1; abundance: many; CDR3nt: TGTGCCAGCAGTTTAAGCGTTCACACTGAAGCTTTCTTT; CDR3aa: CASSLSVHTEAFF
v_gene: TRBV24-1; d_gene: TRBD1; j_gene: TRBJ2-3; abundance: many; CDR3nt: TGTGCCACCAGCAAACAGGGGGCGGAAGATACGCAGTATTTT; CDR3aa: CATSKQGAEDTQYF
v_gene: TRBV20-1; d_gene: TRBD1; j_gene: TRBJ2-5; abundance: many; CDR3nt: TGCAGTGCTGGGGGAGGACAGGGGGGTAAGACCCAGTACTTC; CDR3aa: CSAGGGQGGKTQYF
v_gene: TRBV20-1; d_gene: NA; j_gene: TRBJ2-7; abundance: many; CDR3nt: TGCAGGGCTCACAGGGACTCCTACGAGCAGTACTTC; CDR3aa: CRAHRDSYEQYF
v_gene: TRBV20-1; d_gene: NA; j_gene: TRBJ2-3; abundance: many; CDR3nt: TGCAGTGCCCAGGTCAGAGATACGCAGTATTTT; CDR3aa: CSAQVRDTQYF
v_gene: TRBV5-6; d_gene: NA; j_gene: TRBJ2-5; abundance: many; CDR3nt: TGTGCCAGCAGCTTGGGGAGGCGTGTGACCCAGTACTTC; CDR3aa: CASSLGRRVTQYF
v_gene: TRBV7-9; d_gene: NA; j_gene: TRBJ2-1; abundance: many; CDR3nt: TGTGCCAGCAGCTTCAGGGGTAGTGAGCAGTTCTTC; CDR3aa: CASSFRGSEQFF
v_gene: TRBV7-8; d_gene: TRBD2; j_gene: TRBJ2-7; abundance: many; CDR3nt: TGTGCCAGCAGCTTATTACTAGCGGGAGTCGGGGAGCAGTACTTC; CDR3aa: CASSLLLAGVGEQYF
v_gene: TRBV7-2; d_gene: NA; j_gene: TRBJ2-2; abundance: many; CDR3nt: TGTGCCAGCAGCTTAGTGGGGGTCGGGGAGCTGTTTTTT; CDR3aa: CASSLVGVGELFF
v_gene: TRBV7-2; d_gene: TRBD1; j_gene: TRBJ1-5; abundance: many; CDR3nt: TGTGCCAGCAGCCCAAGGACAGGGGGCAATCAGCCCCAGCATTTT; CDR3aa: CASSPRTGGNQPQHF
v_gene: TRBV21-1; d_gene: NA; j_gene: TRBJ2-5; abundance: many; CDR3nt: TGTGCCAGCAGCAAGTCGGGACTAGCGGGAGTAGAGACCCAGTACTTC; CDR3aa: CASSKSGLAGVETQYF
v_gene: TRBV30; d_gene: TRBD2; j_gene: TRBJ2-7; abundance: many; CDR3nt: TGTGCCTGCGCACTAGCGGATTCCTACGAGCAGTACTTC; CDR3aa: CACALADSYEQYF
v_gene: TRBV20-1; d_gene: TRBD2; j_gene: TRBJ2-7; abundance: many; CDR3nt: TGCAGTGCTAGTACGGGTACTAGCGTCTTCTCCTACGAGCAGTACTTC; CDR3aa: CSASTGTSVFSYEQYF